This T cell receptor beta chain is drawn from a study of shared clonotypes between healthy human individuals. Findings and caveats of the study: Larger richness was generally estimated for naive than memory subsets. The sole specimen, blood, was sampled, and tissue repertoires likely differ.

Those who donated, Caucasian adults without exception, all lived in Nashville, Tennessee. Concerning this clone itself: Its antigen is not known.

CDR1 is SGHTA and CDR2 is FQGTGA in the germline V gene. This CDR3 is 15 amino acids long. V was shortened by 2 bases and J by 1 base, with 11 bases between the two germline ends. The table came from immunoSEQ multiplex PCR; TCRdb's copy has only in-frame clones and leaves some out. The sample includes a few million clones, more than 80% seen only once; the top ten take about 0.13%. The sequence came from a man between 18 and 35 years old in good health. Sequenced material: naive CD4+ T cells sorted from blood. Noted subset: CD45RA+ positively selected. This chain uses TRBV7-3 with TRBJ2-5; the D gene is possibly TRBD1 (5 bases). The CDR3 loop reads CASSLGGASQETQYF. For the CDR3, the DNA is TGTGCCAGCAGCTTAGGTGGGGCAAGCCAAGAGACCCAGTACTTC. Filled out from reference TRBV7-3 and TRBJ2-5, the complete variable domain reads GAGVSQTPSNKVTEKGKYVELRCDPISGHTALYWYRQSLGQGPEFLIYFQGTGAADDSGLPNDRFFAVRPEGSVSTLKIQRTERGDSAVYLCASSLGGASQETQYFGPGTRLLVL.